This TCR beta chain was sequenced during a study of T cells after posttransplantation cyclophosphamide. Study observations and caveats: Donor CD8+ memory clones often dominated recipient blood repertoires at later times. Tissue-infiltrating T cells from skin or gut overlapped little with blood T cells. Recipient CMV seropositivity and CMV reactivation strongly tracked TRB clonality.

Germline CDR1 reads MNHEY; CDR2 reads SMNVEV (reference sequence). CDR3 length: 14 residues. The ends lost 5 bases at V and 5 bases at J; junction bases unmatched: 9. This clone appeared a few times. What it binds is unknown. The data were produced by immunoSEQ multiplex PCR, yet TCRdb's version contains in-frame clones alone and is incomplete. The table includes tens of thousands of clones, around 83% detected once. The source is a man aged 30 to 45 with a blood cancer, CMV-positive, and with a related stem cell donor. The material sequenced was PBMCs. The J gene is TRBJ2-7, the V gene TRBV27; the match to TRBD2 covers 7 bases. In DNA, the CDR3 is TGTGCCAGCAGTCCCTCCGGACTAGTCCACGAGCAGTACTTC. The encoded protein is CASSPSGLVHEQYF.